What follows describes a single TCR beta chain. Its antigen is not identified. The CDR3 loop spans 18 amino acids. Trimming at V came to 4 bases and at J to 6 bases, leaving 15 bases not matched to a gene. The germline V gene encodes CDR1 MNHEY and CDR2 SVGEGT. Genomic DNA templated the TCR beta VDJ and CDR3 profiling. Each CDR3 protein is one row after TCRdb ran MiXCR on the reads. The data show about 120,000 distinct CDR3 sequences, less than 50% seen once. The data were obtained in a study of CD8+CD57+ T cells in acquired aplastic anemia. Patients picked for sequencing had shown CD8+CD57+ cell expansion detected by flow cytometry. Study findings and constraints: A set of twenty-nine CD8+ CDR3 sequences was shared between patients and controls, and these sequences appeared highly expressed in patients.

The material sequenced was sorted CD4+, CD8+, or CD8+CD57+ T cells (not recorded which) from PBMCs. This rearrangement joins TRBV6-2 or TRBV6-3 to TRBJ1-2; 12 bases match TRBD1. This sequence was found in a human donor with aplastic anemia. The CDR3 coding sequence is TGTGCCAGCAGTTTTAAAAGCCCCCGGGACAGGGGGCGGGATGGCTACACCTTC. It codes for CASSFKSPRDRGRDGYTF.